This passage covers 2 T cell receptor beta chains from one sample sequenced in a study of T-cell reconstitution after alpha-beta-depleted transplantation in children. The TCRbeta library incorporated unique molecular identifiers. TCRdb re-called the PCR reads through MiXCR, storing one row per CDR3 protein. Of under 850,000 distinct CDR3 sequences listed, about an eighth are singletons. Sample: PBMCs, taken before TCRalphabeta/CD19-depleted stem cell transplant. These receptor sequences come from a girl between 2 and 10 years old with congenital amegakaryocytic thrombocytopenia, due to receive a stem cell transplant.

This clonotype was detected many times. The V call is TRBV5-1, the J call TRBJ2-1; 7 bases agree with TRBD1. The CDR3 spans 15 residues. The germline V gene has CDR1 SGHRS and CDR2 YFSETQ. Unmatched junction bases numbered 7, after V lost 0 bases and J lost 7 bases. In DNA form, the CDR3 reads TGCGCCAGCAGCTTGGTGGCAGGGGGTATGAATGAGCAGTTCTTC. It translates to CASSLVAGGMNEQFF.

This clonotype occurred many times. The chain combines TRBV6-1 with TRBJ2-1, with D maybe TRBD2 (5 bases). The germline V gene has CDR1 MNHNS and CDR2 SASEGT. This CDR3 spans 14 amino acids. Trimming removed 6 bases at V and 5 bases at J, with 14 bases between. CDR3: CASRRDARDNEQFF. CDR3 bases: TGTGCCAGCAGACGTGACGCGCGGGACAATGAGCAGTTCTTC.